These T cell receptor beta chains were read from a single sample in a study of blood T cell repertoires in COVID-19. TCRdb's copy holds only in-frame clones and misses some; the assay was immunoSEQ multiplex PCR. The sample holds 250,000 to 350,000 clones, roughly 90% seen once. Sequencing was performed on PBMCs or T cells enriched from blood (not recorded which). The receptors were gathered from a man in his sixties who had recovered from COVID-19. The CDR3 runs from the conserved cysteine through the conserved F or W. D genes are given only for firm matches. Clone size is shown for a subset of rows, as once, few, many or a class of expanded clone.

d_gene: NA
abundance: NA
j_gene: TRBJ2-1
v_gene: TRBV4-1
CDR3nt: TGCGCCAGCAGCCAAGATCCGGTCTTACGCTCCTACAATGAGCAGTTCTTC
CDR3aa: CASSQDPVLRSYNEQFF

d_gene: NA
abundance: NA
j_gene: TRBJ2-7
v_gene: TRBV5-1
CDR3nt: TGCGCCAGCAGCTTCACTAGCTCCTACGAGCAGTACTTC
CDR3aa: CASSFTSSYEQYF

d_gene: TRBD2
abundance: NA
j_gene: TRBJ2-1
v_gene: TRBV9
CDR3nt: TGTGCCAGCAGCGCCTCCGGGACTAGCGGATGGGATGAGCAGTTCTTC
CDR3aa: CASSASGTSGWDEQFF

d_gene: TRBD2
abundance: NA
j_gene: TRBJ2-3
v_gene: TRBV18
CDR3nt: TGTGCCAGCTCACCCCGCACTAGCGGCACAGATACGCAGTATTTT
CDR3aa: CASSPRTSGTDTQYF

d_gene: TRBD1
abundance: NA
j_gene: TRBJ2-7
v_gene: TRBV5-6
CDR3nt: TGTGCCAGCAGCATCACAGGGGCCCACGAGCAGTACTTC
CDR3aa: CASSITGAHEQYF

d_gene: TRBD2
abundance: NA
j_gene: TRBJ2-7
v_gene: TRBV11-2
CDR3nt: TGTGCCAGCAGCTTGGCTAGCGGGGGTTTCGAGCAGTACTTC
CDR3aa: CASSLASGGFEQYF

d_gene: NA
abundance: NA
j_gene: TRBJ1-3
v_gene: TRBV6-5
CDR3nt: TGTGCCAGCAGTCCCCGGGGAAGGAACACCATATATTTT
CDR3aa: CASSPRGRNTIYF

d_gene: NA
abundance: NA
j_gene: TRBJ2-2
v_gene: TRBV6-2/TRBV6-3
CDR3nt: TGTGCCAGCAGCCTATCTATCACCGGGGAGCTGTTTTTT
CDR3aa: CASSLSITGELFF

d_gene: NA
abundance: NA
j_gene: TRBJ2-5
v_gene: TRBV19
CDR3nt: TGTGCCAGTAGCCAACTCGACCAAGAGACCCAGTACTTC
CDR3aa: CASSQLDQETQYF

d_gene: TRBD2
abundance: NA
j_gene: TRBJ2-7
v_gene: TRBV4-1
CDR3nt: TGCGCCAGCAGCCAAGGGGCGGGGGAGGCCTACGAGCAGTACTTC
CDR3aa: CASSQGAGEAYEQYF

d_gene: TRBD1
abundance: once
j_gene: TRBJ2-7
v_gene: TRBV7-6
CDR3nt: TGTGCCAGCAGCGCGACCGGGACAGGGTTATACGAGCAGTACTTC
CDR3aa: CASSATGTGLYEQYF

d_gene: TRBD1
abundance: once
j_gene: TRBJ1-6
v_gene: TRBV12-5
CDR3nt: TGTGCTAGTGGTGGGACAGCAGATAGCTCCTATAATTCACTCCTCCACTTT
CDR3aa: CASGGTADSSYNSLLHF

d_gene: NA
abundance: NA
j_gene: TRBJ2-7
v_gene: TRBV3-1/TRBV3-2
CDR3nt: TGTGCCAGCAGCCATCTCACAGTCTCCTACGAGCAGTACTTC
CDR3aa: CASSHLTVSYEQYF

d_gene: TRBD1
abundance: NA
j_gene: TRBJ1-3
v_gene: TRBV6-5
CDR3nt: TGTGCCAGCAGAACAGGGGATCCGAAAAACACCATATATTTT
CDR3aa: CASRTGDPKNTIYF

d_gene: NA
abundance: NA
j_gene: TRBJ2-5
v_gene: TRBV7-2
CDR3nt: TGTGCCAGCAGCTTGTGGCAGCAAGAGACCCAGTACTTC
CDR3aa: CASSLWQQETQYF

d_gene: TRBD1
abundance: NA
j_gene: TRBJ1-1
v_gene: TRBV19
CDR3nt: TGTGCCAGTAGTCCGTGGGGGACAGGGGCCACTGAAGCTTTCTTT
CDR3aa: CASSPWGTGATEAFF

d_gene: NA
abundance: NA
j_gene: TRBJ1-3
v_gene: TRBV5-6
CDR3nt: TGTGCCAGCAGCTTGTTTAGCGGAAACACCATATATTTT
CDR3aa: CASSLFSGNTIYF

d_gene: NA
abundance: NA
j_gene: TRBJ1-2
v_gene: TRBV2
CDR3nt: TGTGCCAGCAAGTTGGCTGGCTACACCTTC
CDR3aa: CASKLAGYTF

d_gene: TRBD2
abundance: NA
j_gene: TRBJ2-1
v_gene: TRBV27
CDR3nt: TGTGCCAGCCCCTCGAAAGGTCGGACTAGCGGGGGGTTATACAATGAGCAGTTCTTC
CDR3aa: CASPSKGRTSGGLYNEQFF

d_gene: TRBD1
abundance: NA
j_gene: TRBJ1-4
v_gene: TRBV5-8
CDR3nt: TGTGCCAGCAGCCCCGGGACAGCCGCTAATGAAAAACTGTTTTTT
CDR3aa: CASSPGTAANEKLFF

d_gene: TRBD2
abundance: NA
j_gene: TRBJ2-3
v_gene: TRBV7-2
CDR3nt: TGTGCCAGCAGCCCAGGACTAGCGGAAGGTGCAGATACGCAGTATTTT
CDR3aa: CASSPGLAEGADTQYF

d_gene: TRBD2
abundance: NA
j_gene: TRBJ2-5
v_gene: TRBV2
CDR3nt: TGTGCCAGCAGTGGGACTAGCGGGGGTTTTCCAGAGGTCCAGTACTTC
CDR3aa: CASSGTSGGFPEVQYF

d_gene: NA
abundance: once
j_gene: TRBJ1-6
v_gene: TRBV19
CDR3nt: TGTGCCAGTACCGAAACCGCGGGGAACACTTATTCACCCCTCCACTTT
CDR3aa: CASTETAGNTYSPLHF

d_gene: TRBD1
abundance: NA
j_gene: TRBJ2-7
v_gene: TRBV6-2/TRBV6-3
CDR3nt: TGTGCCAGCAGTGAGGACAGGGGGTTTAGGAGGGCACTAAACTTC
CDR3aa: CASSEDRGFRRALNF

d_gene: NA
abundance: once
j_gene: TRBJ2-2
v_gene: TRBV5-1
CDR3nt: TGCGCCAGCAGCTTAGGGCAGGGTTACACCGGGGAGCTGTTTTTT
CDR3aa: CASSLGQGYTGELFF

d_gene: TRBD1
abundance: NA
j_gene: TRBJ2-1
v_gene: TRBV7-3
CDR3nt: TGTGCCAGCAGCTCAAATATCGGGACAGGGCAGTTCTTC
CDR3aa: CASSSNIGTGQFF

d_gene: TRBD1
abundance: NA
j_gene: TRBJ2-1
v_gene: TRBV19
CDR3nt: TGTGCCAGTGCTCTAGACAGGGGGCAATCCAATGAGCAGTTCTTC
CDR3aa: CASALDRGQSNEQFF

d_gene: NA
abundance: NA
j_gene: TRBJ2-2
v_gene: TRBV15
CDR3nt: TGTGCCACCAGCAGAGATATTTCCGGGGAGCTGTTTTTT
CDR3aa: CATSRDISGELFF

d_gene: NA
abundance: once
j_gene: TRBJ1-5
v_gene: TRBV18
CDR3nt: TGTGCCAGCTCACCCCAGATCACAAGCAATCAGCCCCAGCATTTT
CDR3aa: CASSPQITSNQPQHF